These T cell receptor beta chains were read from a single sample in a study of beta chain features in type 1 diabetes. Using immunoSEQ multiplex PCR, the repertoire was profiled, and TCRdb retains in-frame clones only, with some absent. Found here are roughly 180,000 clones, 6% to 9% of them singletons; the top ten hold 0.5%. The specimen sequenced was central memory CD4+ T cells from blood. The receptors were gathered from a man aged 18 to 29 with type 1 diabetes. Both conserved end residues are part of each CDR3. A D gene is named only where the DNA matches it firmly. Clone size, where shown, is once, few, many, or a class for clones that have expanded.

>TRBJ2-5|13|TRBV5-1|few|-
TGCGCCAGCAGCTTCTCAGGGGAGGAGACCCAGTACTTC
CASSFSGEETQYF
>TRBJ2-5|16|TRBV14|few|-
TGTGCCAGCAGCCAGCTATCCGGGGGAGTGGGAGAGACCCAGTACTTC
CASSQLSGGVGETQYF
>TRBJ2-7|13|TRBV30|few|-
TGTGCCTGGAGAAGTCGGGGTTCCTACGAGCAGTACTTC
CAWRSRGSYEQYF
>TRBJ1-1|12|TRBV6-6|few|TRBD1
TGTGCCACCGGACAGGGAGGCACTGAAGCTTTCTTT
CATGQGGTEAFF
>TRBJ2-7|12|TRBV15|many|-
TGTGCCACCAGCAGACAAAACTACGAGCAGTACTTC
CATSRQNYEQYF
>TRBJ2-3|13|TRBV11-3|few|-
TGTGCCAGCAGCTTAGGAGGGACAGATACGCAGTATTTT
CASSLGGTDTQYF
>TRBJ2-7|15|TRBV6-1|-|TRBD2
TGTGCCAGCAGTGCCGAGACTAGCGGGAGTATCGAGCAGTACTTC
CASSAETSGSIEQYF
>TRBJ2-7|16|TRBV7-2|few|TRBD2
TGTGCCAGCAGCCCGACCGGGACTAGCGGGAGATTCGAGCAGTACTTC
CASSPTGTSGRFEQYF
>TRBJ2-7|14|TRBV28|many|TRBD1
TGTGCCAGCAGCCCCCTGGACAGGGTCTACGAGCAGTACTTC
CASSPLDRVYEQYF
>TRBJ1-4|13|TRBV2|-|TRBD1
TGTGCCAGCAGTGAAGACAGGGGGGAAAAACTGTTTTTT
CASSEDRGEKLFF
>TRBJ2-1|15|TRBV7-9|few|-
TGTGCCAGCACCCTGGGCGGGGGCCGCTACAATGAGCAGTTCTTC
CASTLGGGRYNEQFF
>TRBJ2-1|16|TRBV5-1|-|-
TGCGCCAGCAGCTTTGAACAGGGTCCACCCTACAATGAGCAGTTCTTC
CASSFEQGPPYNEQFF
>TRBJ1-6|15|TRBV10-3|few|TRBD1
TGTGCCATCAGCAAGACCGGGACAGATAATTCACCCCTCCACTTT
CAISKTGTDNSPLHF
>TRBJ1-4|15|TRBV5-1|few|-
TGCGCCAGCAGCTTCTCGGACAGCAGTAATGAAAAACTGTTTTTT
CASSFSDSSNEKLFF
>TRBJ1-4|15|TRBV28|-|-
TGTGCATCAACAGGGAAGGACTTAACTAATGAAAAACTGTTTTTT
CASTGKDLTNEKLFF
>TRBJ1-2|14|TRBV4-1|-|-
TGCGCCAGCAGCCCCGAGGGGGGACTAAGGGGCTACACCTTC
CASSPEGGLRGYTF
>TRBJ2-5|16|TRBV10-3|-|TRBD2
TGTGCCATCAGTGCCCGGACTAGCGGGGTACAAGAGACCCAGTACTTC
CAISARTSGVQETQYF
>TRBJ2-1|11|TRBV2|many|-
TGTGCCTGTCAGGGTAGTGATGAGCAGTTCTTC
CACQGSDEQFF
>TRBJ1-1|17|TRBV6-1|few|-
TGTGCCAGCAGTGCCCAGGGGTTCGGGGGAGGGAGCACTGAAGCTTTCTTT
CASSAQGFGGGSTEAFF
>TRBJ1-3|14|TRBV30|-|-
TGTGCCTGGATGGTCTGGGGAGGGGGAAACACCATATATTTT
CAWMVWGGGNTIYF
>TRBJ1-6|14|TRBV11-2|-|-
TGTGCCAGCAGCTTCAACAGGGTCGGGTCACCCCTCCACTTT
CASSFNRVGSPLHF
>TRBJ2-2|14|TRBV2|-|-
TGTGCCAGCAGGCAAAGGACTTCCACCGGGGAGCTGTTTTTT
CASRQRTSTGELFF
>TRBJ2-1|13|TRBV5-4|-|-
TGTGCCAGCAGCGCCGACAGAAACAATGAGCAGTTCTTC
CASSADRNNEQFF
>TRBJ2-2|14|TRBV29-1|few|TRBD1
TGCAGCGTCCGACAGGGGGTGGACACCGGGGAGCTGTTTTTT
CSVRQGVDTGELFF
>TRBJ1-1|12|TRBV18|-|-
TGTGCCAGCTCACTGCGTAGCACTGAAGCTTTCTTT
CASSLRSTEAFF
>TRBJ1-1|11|TRBV30|-|-
TGTGCCTGGTCGAGGGCGACTGAAGCTTTCTTT
CAWSRATEAFF
>TRBJ1-1|13|TRBV9|few|-
TGTGCCAGCAGCGTAAACAGTCTTTCTGAAGCTTTCTTT
CASSVNSLSEAFF
>TRBJ1-2|13|TRBV15|few|-
TGTGCCACCAGCAGAGACCTTGACTATGGCTACACCTTC
CATSRDLDYGYTF
>TRBJ2-2|15|TRBV5-1|-|TRBD1
TGCGCCAGCAGAACCGGGACAGCGAACACCGGGGAGCTGTTTTTT
CASRTGTANTGELFF
>TRBJ1-2|16|TRBV29-1|few|TRBD1
TGCAGCGTGGCGGGACAGGGTACCCTAGCTAACTATGGCTACACCTTC
CSVAGQGTLANYGYTF
>TRBJ2-1|14|TRBV9|-|TRBD2
TGTGCCAGCAGCGTAGTAACGGGAGGGAATGAGCAGTTCTTC
CASSVVTGGNEQFF
>TRBJ1-3|12|TRBV10-3|-|-
TGTGCCATCCAAGAGTCTGGAAACACCATATATTTT
CAIQESGNTIYF
>TRBJ1-5|15|TRBV4-3|many|-
TGCGCCAGCAGCCAAAGTAACTCGGGGAATCAGCCCCAGCATTTT
CASSQSNSGNQPQHF
>TRBJ2-1|15|TRBV7-2|many|-
TGTGCCAGCGGCCGACCTGGAGGGGGGGTCAATGAGCAGTTCTTC
CASGRPGGGVNEQFF
>TRBJ2-5|16|TRBV5-4|-|TRBD2
TGTGCCAGCAGCTTAGCGAGTCAGGGAGGGCTAGAGACCCAGTACTTC
CASSLASQGGLETQYF
>TRBJ2-7|11|TRBV21-1|-|-
TGTGCCAGCAACGGAAGGGGCGAGCAGTACTTC
CASNGRGEQYF
>TRBJ2-1|14|TRBV5-1|-|-
TGCGCCAGCAGGGTAGAGACTCCCTACAATGAGCAGTTCTTC
CASRVETPYNEQFF
>TRBJ1-5|11|TRBV7-2|few|-
TGTGCCAGCAGCTACCTCGGGCCCCAGCATTTT
CASSYLGPQHF
>TRBJ1-2|14|TRBV11-2|few|-
TGTGCCAGCAGCTTAGATCGTGGGGCAAATGGCTACACCTTC
CASSLDRGANGYTF
>TRBJ1-2|13|TRBV2|few|-
TGTGCCAGCAGTGAAGCGCTAAGGGGCGGCTACACCTTC
CASSEALRGGYTF
>TRBJ1-1|15|TRBV7-2|few|TRBD1
TGTGCCAGCATCAAAAACGGACAGGGAGGCACTGAAGCTTTCTTT
CASIKNGQGGTEAFF
>TRBJ1-5|14|TRBV5-4|-|TRBD1
TGTGCCAGCAGCCCGGTCAGGGGGAATCAGCCCCAGCATTTT
CASSPVRGNQPQHF
>TRBJ2-7|15|TRBV18|few|TRBD1
TGTGCCAGCTCACCCACGACAGGGAGCTCCTACGAGCAGTACTTC
CASSPTTGSSYEQYF
>TRBJ2-3|18|TRBV30|-|-
TGTGCCTGGAGTGTTATGCCCTCAGGGCTAGTCTTCACAGATACGCAGTATTTT
CAWSVMPSGLVFTDTQYF
>TRBJ1-2|15|TRBV4-3|-|TRBD1
TGCGCCAGCAGCCAAGGGGACAGTCGGAACTATGGCTACACCTTC
CASSQGDSRNYGYTF
>TRBJ2-5|15|TRBV7-9|-|TRBD1
TGTGCCAGCAGCTATGGTCAGGGGGTGGACGAGACCCAGTACTTC
CASSYGQGVDETQYF
>TRBJ2-2|14|TRBV7-2|few|TRBD2
TGTGCCAGCAGCACTCGGACTAGCACCGGGGAGCTGTTTTTT
CASSTRTSTGELFF
>TRBJ2-7|15|TRBV5-1|-|-
TGCGCCAGCAGCTTGGGAGGGCGGGATGGATACGAGCAGTACTTC
CASSLGGRDGYEQYF
>TRBJ1-1|11|TRBV6-5|few|-
TGTGCCAGCAGCACAAACACTGAAGCTTTCTTT
CASSTNTEAFF
>TRBJ2-3|14|TRBV7-9|few|-
TGTGCCAGCAGCTTCGGACTGTTCACAGATACGCAGTATTTT
CASSFGLFTDTQYF
>TRBJ2-7|20|TRBV27|-|TRBD1
TGTGCCAGCAGTTTAAAATTCGGACAGGGGGGGACTGGGAGCTCCTACGAGCAGTACTTC
CASSLKFGQGGTGSSYEQYF
>TRBJ1-4|13|TRBV11-2|few|-
TGTGCCAGCAGCTTTTCGTTTAATGAAAAACTGTTTTTT
CASSFSFNEKLFF
>TRBJ2-7|14|TRBV29-1|-|-
TGCAGCGTCTCGAGGATGGCTAGCAGCTACGAGCAGTACTTC
CSVSRMASSYEQYF
>TRBJ2-2|18|TRBV28|few|TRBD2
TGTGCCAGCATCATGACAGGACTAGCGGGGGGTTGGACCGGGGAGCTGTTTTTT
CASIMTGLAGGWTGELFF
>TRBJ2-7|14|TRBV5-1|-|TRBD1
TGCGCCAGCAGCTTGGCCGGGACAGCCTACGAGCAGTACTTC
CASSLAGTAYEQYF
>TRBJ2-2|16|TRBV6-1|few|TRBD2
TGTGCCAGCAGTGGTGGGACTAGCGGTAACACCGGGGAGCTGTTTTTT
CASSGGTSGNTGELFF
>TRBJ2-1|14|TRBV28|few|TRBD1
TGTGCCAGCCAACGGGACAGATCCTACAATGAGCAGTTCTTC
CASQRDRSYNEQFF